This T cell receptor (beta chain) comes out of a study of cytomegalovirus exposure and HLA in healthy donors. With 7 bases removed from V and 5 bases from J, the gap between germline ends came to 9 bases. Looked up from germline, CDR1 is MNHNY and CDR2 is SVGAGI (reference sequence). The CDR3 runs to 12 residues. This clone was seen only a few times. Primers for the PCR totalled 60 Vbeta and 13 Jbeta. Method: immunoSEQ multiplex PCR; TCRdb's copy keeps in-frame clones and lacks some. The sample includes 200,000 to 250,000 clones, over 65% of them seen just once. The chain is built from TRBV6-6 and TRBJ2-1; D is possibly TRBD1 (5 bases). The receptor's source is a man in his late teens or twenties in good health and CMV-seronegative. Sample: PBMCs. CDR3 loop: CASTRQNNEQFF. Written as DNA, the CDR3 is TGTGCCAGCACACGACAGAACAATGAGCAGTTCTTC.